This record concerns one T cell receptor (beta chain) sequence. Its antigen is not known. These data belong to a study of siplizumab effects on memory and regulatory T cells. Germline-derived CDR1 and CDR2 are SGHDT and YYEEEE. V was trimmed by 0 bases and J by 2 bases, leaving 15 bases between them. The CDR3 loop spans 16 amino acids. Method: immunoSEQ multiplex PCR; TCRdb's copy keeps in-frame clones and lacks some. The repertoire holds about 99,000 clones, with nearly 95% as singletons. Study-wide points: Unstimulated subsets accounted for the mapping of only a minor share of the clones that were alloreactive. Naive T cells seemed more diverse than memory cells and seemed major alloresponse contributors. Researchers could not give a naive or memory phenotype to roughly 75-95% of proliferating CD4+ or CD8+ clones.

The chain has TRBV5-6 and TRBJ2-7, with D possibly matching TRBD1 (6 bases). Source material: Tregs sorted from blood. The TCR sequence derives from a human donor in good health. The CDR3, as DNA: TGTGCCAGCAGCTTGGGGCCTACAGGGAAAGCCTACGAGCAGTACTTC. It is translated as CASSLGPTGKAYEQYF.